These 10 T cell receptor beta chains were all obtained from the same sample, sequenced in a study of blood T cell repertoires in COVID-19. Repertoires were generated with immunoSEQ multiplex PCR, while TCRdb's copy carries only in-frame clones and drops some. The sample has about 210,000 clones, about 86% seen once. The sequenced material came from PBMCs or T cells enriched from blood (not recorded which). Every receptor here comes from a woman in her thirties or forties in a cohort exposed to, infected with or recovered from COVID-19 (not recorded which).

CDR3 bases: TGTGCCAGCAGCGTAGCTGGGACAGGGAGAGTCAATGAGCAGTTCTTC. Protein sequence: CASSVAGTGRVNEQFF. The chain recombines TRBV9 with TRBJ2-1; 9 nucleotides match TRBD1. The V segment lost 0 bases and the J segment 6 bases; nucleotides outside the gene matches: 7. The CDR3 consists of 16 residues. Germline values: CDR1 SGDLS, CDR2 YYNGEE.

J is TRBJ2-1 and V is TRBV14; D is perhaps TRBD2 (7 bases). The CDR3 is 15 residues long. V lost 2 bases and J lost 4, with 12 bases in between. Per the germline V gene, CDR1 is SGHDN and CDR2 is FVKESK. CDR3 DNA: TGTGCCAGCAGCCAATCGGGGGGCTGGTACAATGAGCAGTTCTTC. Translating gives CASSQSGGWYNEQFF. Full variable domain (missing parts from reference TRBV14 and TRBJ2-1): EAGVTQFPSHSVIEKGQTVTLRCDPISGHDNLYWYRRVMGKEIKFLLHFVKESKQDESGMPNNRFLAERTGGTYSTLKVQPAELEDSGVYFCASSQSGGWYNEQFFGPGTRLTVL.

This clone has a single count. The CDR3 loop reads CASSQAGGRVYEQYF. The CDR3 DNA sequence: TGCGCCAGCAGCCAAGCCGGCGGGAGGGTCTACGAGCAGTACTTC. This chain links TRBV4-1 with TRBJ2-7; 9 nucleotides align to TRBD2. The CDR3 length is 15 residues. Germline CDR1 and CDR2: MGHRA and YSYEKL. J lost 3 bases, V lost 1 base, and 4 bases had no gene match.

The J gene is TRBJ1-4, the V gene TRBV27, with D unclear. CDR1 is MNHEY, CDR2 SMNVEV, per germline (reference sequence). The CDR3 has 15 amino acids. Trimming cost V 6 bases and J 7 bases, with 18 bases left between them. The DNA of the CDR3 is TGTGCCAGCAGCCCAAGACTGTGGCGGAGTGAAAAACTGTTTTTT. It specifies CASSPRLWRSEKLFF. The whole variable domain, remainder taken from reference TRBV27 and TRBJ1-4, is EAQVTQNPRYLITVTGKKLTVTCSQNMNHEYMSWYRQDPGLGLRQIYYSMNVEVTDKGDVPEGYKVSRKEKRNFPLILESPSPNQTSLYFCASSPRLWRSEKLFFGSGTQLSVL.

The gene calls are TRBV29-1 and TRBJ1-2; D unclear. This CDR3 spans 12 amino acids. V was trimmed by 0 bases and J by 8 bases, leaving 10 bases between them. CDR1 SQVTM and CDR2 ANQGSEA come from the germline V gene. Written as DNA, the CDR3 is TGCAGCGTTGAAGAGGAGGTAGGCGGCTACACCTTC. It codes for CSVEEEVGGYTF.

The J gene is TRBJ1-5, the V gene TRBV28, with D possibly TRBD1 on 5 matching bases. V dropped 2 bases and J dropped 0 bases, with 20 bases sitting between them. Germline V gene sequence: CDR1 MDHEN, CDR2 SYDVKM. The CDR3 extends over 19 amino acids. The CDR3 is CASSLKIRGGHYSNQPQHF. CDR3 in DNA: TGTGCCAGCAGTTTAAAGATCCGAGGTGGACACTATAGCAATCAGCCCCAGCATTTT.

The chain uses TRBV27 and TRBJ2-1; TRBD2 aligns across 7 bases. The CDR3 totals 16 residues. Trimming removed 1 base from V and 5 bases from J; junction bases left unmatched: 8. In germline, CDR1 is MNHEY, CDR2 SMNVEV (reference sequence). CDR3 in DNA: TGTGCCAGCAGTTTATTACTGGCTAGCGGTCACAATGAGCAGTTCTTC. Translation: CASSLLLASGHNEQFF.

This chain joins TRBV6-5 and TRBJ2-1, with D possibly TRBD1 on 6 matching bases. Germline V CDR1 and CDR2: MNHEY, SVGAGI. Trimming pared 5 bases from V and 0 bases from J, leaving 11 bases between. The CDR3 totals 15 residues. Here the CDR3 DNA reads TGTGCCAGCAGTCTCGGACAGAGCTCCTACAATGAGCAGTTCTTC. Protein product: CASSLGQSSYNEQFF.

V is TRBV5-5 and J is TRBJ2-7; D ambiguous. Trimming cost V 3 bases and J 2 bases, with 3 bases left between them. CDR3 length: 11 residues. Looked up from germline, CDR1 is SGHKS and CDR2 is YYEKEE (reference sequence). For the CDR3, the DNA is TGTGCCAGCAGCTCCACCTACGAGCAGTACTTC. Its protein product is CASSSTYEQYF.

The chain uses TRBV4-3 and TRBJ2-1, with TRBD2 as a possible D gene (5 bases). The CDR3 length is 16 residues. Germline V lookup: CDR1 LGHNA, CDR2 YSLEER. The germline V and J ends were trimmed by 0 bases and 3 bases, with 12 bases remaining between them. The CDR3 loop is CASSQDLGRGYNEQFF. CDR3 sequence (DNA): TGCGCCAGCAGCCAAGATTTGGGGAGAGGCTACAATGAGCAGTTCTTC.